This record covers a single T cell receptor (beta chain). This clonotype was picked up a small number of times. The antigen it recognizes is unknown. No much larger clone exists at a distance of one base, and base qualities are not known. Including cysteine and phenylalanine, the CDR3 has 16 amino acids. The DNA shown is the 48-base CDR3, in frame from base 1. In the germline V gene, CDR1 corresponds to WSHSY and CDR2 to SAAADI. V is reduced by 5 bases and J by 0 bases, leaving a spacing of 16 bases between them. The data originate from a study of spatial heterogeneity in lung cancer (dated by TCRdb to the late 2010s). Background on the whole study: Beta-chain transcripts were consistently detected in greater numbers than alpha-chain transcripts, which likely reflects a higher abundance of beta-chain transcripts. Nonsynonymous mutation counts, determined by whole-exome sequencing of tumor tissue, were related to TCR repertoire features. The study quantitatively compared TCR alpha and beta repertoires across multiple tumor regions, matched nontumor lung and blood in non-small cell lung cancer. Both alpha and beta chains were TCR-sequenced in around 230 tumor regions, roughly 70 matched nontumor lung samples and over 55 PBMC samples obtained at surgery. In the raw uncorrected reads, each unique combination of TCR and UMI appeared more than ten times on average. What the research found in general, with its limitations: Additional single-cell paired TCR alpha and beta sequencing was considered necessary to confirm, at a functional level, the hypothesis that regional TCRs recognize regional mutations. Ubiquitous expanded tumor TCRs were detected in blood more often at tumor resection than at routine follow-up.

Library generation was performed with 5' RACE. The instrument was a NextSeq 500. The TCR library protocol attached a unique molecular identifier to each TCR cDNA molecule to allow correction of PCR and sequencing errors. Concerning the study's data processing: TCR identification, UMI-based error correction and CDR3 extraction were all carried out with Decombinator tools. Expanded TCRs were defined as those above a frequency of 2 per 1,000, corresponding to the top 1% of the tumor frequency distribution. Renyi diversity was calculated using the R vegan package after each repertoire was subsampled 100 times to 5,000 TCRs. To build CDR3 similarity networks, amino acid triplet string-kernel similarity was used, and CDR3s were connected when their pairwise similarity was above 0.82. TCRdb reworked the public reads: Q25 trimming with fastp, MiXCR clone assembly, productive beta chains retained. Rows with one shared CDR3 protein collapse into an entry with the most common genes and DNA. TCRdb's processing, not the authors', yielded these V and J calls. The sample table lists 70,000 to 90,000 distinct CDR3 sequences, roughly 15% of them with a count of one. The ten top clones hold 7.2% of the sample.

The time point label here, explained by the study, means: sample taken at primary tumor resection. Without any cell sorting, TCR sequencing was performed on whole RNA extracted either from tumor and nontumor lung tissue or from cryopreserved PBMC samples. Donors were approximately 72 patients with early-stage, untreated non-small cell lung cancer from the lung TRACERx cohort. Patients were selected for TCR sequencing only if sufficient RNA was available from at least two tumor regions. The sequence derives from a male donor with early-stage non-small cell lung cancer. The material sequenced was PBMCs, taken at surgery. The rearrangement joined TRBV10-2 to TRBJ1-1, and perhaps TRBD1 as D gene, on 5 matching bases. The DNA sequence follows: TGCGCCAGCAGTACCCAGGGAAGCGGCTTGAACACTGAAGCTTTCTTT. Its coded protein is CASSTQGSGLNTEAFF.